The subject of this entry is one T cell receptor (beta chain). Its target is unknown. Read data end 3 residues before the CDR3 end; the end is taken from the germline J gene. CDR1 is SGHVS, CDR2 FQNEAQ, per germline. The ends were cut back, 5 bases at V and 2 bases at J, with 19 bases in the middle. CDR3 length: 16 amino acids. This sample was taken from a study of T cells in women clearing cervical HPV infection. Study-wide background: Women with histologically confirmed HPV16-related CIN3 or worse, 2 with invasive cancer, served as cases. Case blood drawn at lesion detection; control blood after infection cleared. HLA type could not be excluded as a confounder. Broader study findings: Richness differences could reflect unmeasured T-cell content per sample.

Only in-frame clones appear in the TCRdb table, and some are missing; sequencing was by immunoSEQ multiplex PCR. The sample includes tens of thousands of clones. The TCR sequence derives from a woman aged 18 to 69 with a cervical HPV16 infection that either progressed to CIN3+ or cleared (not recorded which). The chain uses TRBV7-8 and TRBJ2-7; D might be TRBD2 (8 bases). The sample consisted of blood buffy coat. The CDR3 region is CASSGRGTSIAYEQYF. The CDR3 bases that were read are TGTGCCAGCAGCGGCAGGGGGACTAGTATCGCCTACGAG. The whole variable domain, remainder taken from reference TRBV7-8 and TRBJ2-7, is GAGVSQSPRYKVAKRGQDVALRCDPISGHVSLFWYQQALGQGPEFLTYFQNEAQLDKSGLPSDRFFAERPEGSVSTLKIQRTQQEDSAVYLCASSGRGTSIAYEQYFGPGTRLTVT.